These 16 T cell receptor beta chains were sequenced from one sample in a study of shared clonotypes between healthy human individuals. Sequencing was performed with immunoSEQ multiplex PCR; in TCRdb, only in-frame clones are kept and a portion is missing. The profile shows some 530,000 clones, 78% of them singletons. Sequenced material: PBMCs. Receptor source: a woman between 35 and 50 years old in good health. Some clones in this sample may be carry-over from other donors' samples.

V is TRBV5-1 and J is TRBJ2-3, with 9 bases fitting TRBD2. Trimming removed 4 bases from V and 9 bases from J; junction bases left unmatched: 6. The CDR3 has 13 residues. CDR1 is SGHRS, CDR2 YFSETQ, per germline. Here the CDR3 DNA reads TGCGCCAGCAGCCGCTGGACTAGCGACACGCAGTATTTT. This gives the protein CASSRWTSDTQYF.

The chain carries TRBV6-6 and TRBJ2-2; 7 nucleotides align to TRBD2. The V segment lost 4 bases and the J segment 3 bases; nucleotides outside the gene matches: 5. This CDR3 has 15 amino acids. The germline V gene encodes CDR1 MNHNY and CDR2 SVGAGI (reference sequence). The DNA of the CDR3 is TGTGCCAGCAGTTGGGGGGAGGGACACACCGGGGAGCTGTTTTTT. Its translation: CASSWGEGHTGELFF.

This clone was seen once. The V and J genes are TRBV7-3 and TRBJ1-1, with D perhaps TRBD1 (5 bases). The CDR3 is 13 amino acids. CDR1 is SGHTA and CDR2 is FQGTGA in the germline V gene. V shed 2 bases and J shed 8 bases, with 12 bases lying between them. The CDR3 here is CASSLERGAEAFF. In DNA, the CDR3 is TGTGCCAGCAGCTTAGAGAGGGGCGCGGAAGCTTTCTTT.

A remark on this clone: The sample contains more than one DNA sequence encoding this CDR3. The chain employs TRBV5-1 and TRBJ1-2, with a possible D match to TRBD1 (6 bases). CDR1 SGHRS and CDR2 YFSETQ come from the germline V gene. CDR3 length: 13 residues. V was cut by 0 bases and J by 5 bases, with 8 bases left in between. The CDR3, as DNA: TGCGCCAGCAGCTTGGAAACAGGGTATGGCTACACCTTC. This translates into CASSLETGYGYTF.

The V call is TRBV28, the J call TRBJ2-7; D may be TRBD2 (5 bases). Between the trimmed V and J ends, which lost 2 bases and 9 bases, there was a span of 17 bases. Germline V gene sequence: CDR1 MDHEN, CDR2 SYDVKM. This CDR3 is 14 amino acids long. CDR3 in amino acids: CASSLGPAAKRQYF. CDR3 nucleotide sequence: TGTGCCAGCAGTTTAGGACCAGCGGCCAAGCGGCAGTACTTC.

The V call is TRBV28, the J call TRBJ2-7; 8 nucleotides align to TRBD1. Germline V lookup: CDR1 MDHEN, CDR2 SYDVKM. The CDR3 extends over 15 amino acids. Trimming took 7 bases from V and 7 from J; bases not matched to a gene: 15. The CDR3 loop reads CASTPWSQGAREQYF. CDR3 nucleotide sequence: TGTGCCAGCACCCCTTGGAGTCAGGGGGCGCGAGAGCAGTACTTC.

The chain uses TRBV19 and TRBJ2-7; a weak D match, TRBD1 (5 bases). CDR1 is LNHDA, CDR2 SQIVND, per germline (reference sequence). V was clipped by 6 bases and J by 2 bases, with 11 bases between them. The CDR3 extends over 13 amino acids. CDR3 loop: CASRQGGTYEQYF. The DNA of the CDR3 is TGTGCCAGTAGGCAGGGTGGGACCTACGAGCAGTACTTC.

This chain links TRBV5-4 with TRBJ2-2, with a weak D call TRBD1 (6 bases). The CDR3 length is 15 residues. Germline CDR1 SGHNT, CDR2 YYREEE (reference sequence). With 5 bases removed from V and 0 bases from J, the gap between germline ends came to 11 bases. In DNA form, the CDR3 reads TGTGCCAGCAGTACCGGGACAACGAACACCGGGGAGCTGTTTTTT. Protein product: CASSTGTTNTGELFF.

The genes are TRBV5-1 and TRBJ2-1; D gene ambiguous. CDR1 and CDR2 (germline): SGHRS, YFSETQ. This CDR3 contains 12 residues. V lost 1 base to trimming and J lost 10 bases, with 9 bases between them. This chain's CDR3 is CASSLFGAEQFF. The DNA of the CDR3 is TGCGCCAGCAGCTTGTTCGGAGCGGAGCAGTTCTTC.

Concerning this clone itself: Other DNA sequences in this specimen translate into the identical CDR3. The J gene is TRBJ2-3, the V gene TRBV6-4; 7 bases are shared with TRBD2. Trimming cost V 2 bases and J 0 bases; bases outside gene matches: 2. Germline CDR1 and CDR2: MRHNA and SNTAGT. The CDR3 is made up of 15 amino acids. The CDR3 sequence: CASSDVAGSTDTQYF. The DNA of the CDR3 is TGTGCCAGCAGTGACGTAGCGGGTAGCACAGATACGCAGTATTTT.

This chain uses TRBV28 with TRBJ2-1, with D hard to call. This CDR3 contains 12 residues. V was trimmed by 5 bases and J by 8 bases, leaving 10 bases between them. Germline V CDR1 and CDR2: MDHEN, SYDVKM. The CDR3 bases are TGTGCCAGCAGTCCACTCATGGATGAGCAGTTCTTC. Translation gives CASSPLMDEQFF.

The chain carries TRBV5-1 and TRBJ1-5; 8 positions match TRBD1. J gave up 5 bases and V 0 bases, and 1 base lay outside the gene matches. The CDR3 is made up of 14 amino acids. Germline CDR1 is SGHRS and CDR2 is YFSETQ. CDR3 region: CASSLGTGHQPQHF. In DNA form, the CDR3 reads TGCGCCAGCAGCTTGGGGACAGGGCATCAGCCCCAGCATTTT.

The chain couples TRBV11-2 to TRBJ2-5, with D unresolved. The CDR3 spans 15 residues. The germline gives CDR1 SGHAT, CDR2 FQNNGV. The V end was cut by 2 bases, the J end by 2 bases, with 12 bases between. This CDR3 is CASSLYSSLQETQYF. In nucleotides, the CDR3 is TGTGCCAGCAGCTTATACAGCTCCCTACAAGAGACCCAGTACTTC.

The genes are TRBV28 and TRBJ1-2; no clear D. V gave up 4 bases and J gave up 3 bases, with 15 bases separating them. Germline loops: CDR1 MDHEN, CDR2 SYDVKM. The CDR3 contains 15 residues. In DNA form, the CDR3 reads TGTGCCAGCAGTTCCCCAGGACTGCTGGACTATGGCTACACCTTC. As protein: CASSSPGLLDYGYTF.

Concerning this clone itself: One base away lies a much larger clone, so this may be a sequencing read error. The chain combines TRBV6-1 with TRBJ2-7, with D unresolved. Per the germline V gene, CDR1 is MNHNS and CDR2 is SASEGT. The CDR3 runs to 14 residues. CDR3 sequence reads: CASSEGEERYERYF. CDR3 in DNA: TGTGCCAGCAGTGAAGGTGAGGAACGCTACGAGCGGTACTTC.

This chain joins TRBV27 and TRBJ2-5; 8 nucleotides line up with TRBD1. CDR1 is MNHEY, CDR2 SMNVEV, per germline (reference sequence). After removal of 0 bases from V and 4 bases from J, the junction contained 7 bases not matched to a gene. CDR3 size: 16 residues. CDR3 loop: CASSLSFLQGAETQYF. CDR3 nucleotides: TGTGCCAGCAGTTTATCGTTTCTTCAGGGGGCAGAGACCCAGTACTTC.